The sequence of this TCR beta chain was determined in a study of lymphopenia after photon versus proton radiotherapy. Trimming took 3 bases from V and 7 from J, leaving 10 bases between them. The CDR3 totals 14 residues. CDR1 and CDR2 from the germline V gene are KGHSH and LQKENI. Data came from immunoSEQ multiplex PCR; TCRdb stores just in-frame clones and leaves some out. The table has roughly 58,000 clones, roughly nine tenths seen once; the top ten hold 9.5% to 15%. This TCR derives from a man older than 75 with esophageal cancer. V usage is TRBV18 and J usage is TRBJ1-6; D call uncertain. The material sequenced was peripheral blood, taken from a patient treated with proton-based radiotherapy. CDR3 residues: CASSPDERNSPLHF. DNA of the CDR3: TGTGCCAGCTCACCCGACGAGAGAAATTCACCCCTCCACTTT.